Listed below are T cell receptor beta chains from one sample, sequenced in a study of T cell responses to AZD1222 COVID-19 vaccine. Using immunoSEQ multiplex PCR, the repertoire was profiled, and TCRdb retains in-frame clones only, with some absent. The sample yields some 110,000 clones, 89% seen once. The material was peripheral blood, obtained 28 days after the second AZD1222 dose. These receptors came from an adult who received the AZD1222 COVID-19 vaccine. CDR3s include the opening cysteine and the closing phenylalanine or tryptophan.

>15|TRBV7-2|TRBJ1-1
CASSLQGGANTEAFF
>15|TRBV10-2|TRBJ2-3
CATGTLAGSTDTQYF
>12|TRBV6-2/TRBV6-3|TRBJ1-2
CASSYETRGYTF
>16|TRBV28|TRBJ1-2
CASSPLLGGRRYGYTF
>15|TRBV19|TRBJ2-2
CASSIWGANTGELFF
>15|TRBV5-4|TRBJ1-2
CASSSRDVGVKGYTF
>10|TRBV20-1|TRBJ1-1
CSVPDAEAFF
>14|TRBV7-9|TRBJ2-7
CASSSGLAGVEQYF
>14|TRBV5-1|TRBJ2-3
CASSRQETTDTQYF
>15|TRBV5-4|TRBJ1-1
CASSPRQAPNTEAFF
>16|TRBV3-1/TRBV3-2|TRBJ2-3
CASSHRGGRSTDTQYF
>13|TRBV19|TRBJ1-5
CASSISGNQPQHF
>17|TRBV5-7|TRBJ2-1
CASSLVSAPDLYNEQFF
>15|TRBV6-2/TRBV6-3|TRBJ2-1
CASSSISSSRREQFF
>15|TRBV19|TRBJ2-5
CASREVEGAGETQYF
>15|TRBV5-4|TRBJ2-2
CASSSNAEYTGELFF
>15|TRBV5-1|TRBJ2-7
CASSQMGQGAGEQYF
>15|TRBV30|TRBJ2-7
CAWSLGLGRSYEQYF
>15|TRBV6-5|TRBJ2-7
CASSYLVGGSREQYF
>15|TRBV18|TRBJ2-2
CASSPPARAAGELFF
>16|TRBV29-1|TRBJ2-1
CSVLTQGLAVYNEQFF
>18|TRBV11-2|TRBJ1-3
CASRGKANRGIFGNTIYF
>16|TRBV7-2|TRBJ2-1
CASSTQAQGPYNEQFF
>14|TRBV5-1|TRBJ1-1
CASSSGDRSSEAFF
>12|TRBV10-3|TRBJ1-3
CAIKGPGNTIYF
>15|TRBV27|TRBJ2-3
CASSNSGRGSDTQYF
>16|TRBV2|TRBJ2-6
CASSEIRTSGANVLTF
>15|TRBV7-2|TRBJ1-4
CASSRQGAANEKLFF
>16|TRBV4-3|TRBJ2-1
CASSQDRLAEYNEQFF
>14|TRBV6-2/TRBV6-3|TRBJ1-2
CASSGQGNIYGYTF
>13|TRBV28|TRBJ2-7
CASSLGIAYEQYF
>16|TRBV7-9|TRBJ1-6
CASSPAGQGEGSPLHF
>11|TRBV24-1|TRBJ2-7
CATQDRYEQYF
>16|TRBV19|TRBJ1-4
CASSIETTHLSEKLFF
>15|TRBV4-1|TRBJ2-7
CASSHLGGQGYEQYF
>14|TRBV5-1|TRBJ2-7
CASSSTGHSYEQYF
>12|TRBV11-3|TRBJ2-2
CATMGVTGELFF
>17|TRBV28|TRBJ2-1
CASSSHGGALAFNEQFF
>17|TRBV7-8|TRBJ2-3
CASSGEGLAGVWGWQYF
>16|TRBV24-1|TRBJ2-1
CATSDPSGRATNEQFF
>17|TRBV10-3|TRBJ2-1
CAISESPLAGGLNEQFF
>15|TRBV7-8|TRBJ1-5
CASSPPGVWNQPQHF
>13|TRBV7-3|TRBJ1-5
CASSWGPDQPQHF
>17|TRBV7-6|TRBJ2-1
CASSLTIALSSYNEQFF
>12|TRBV5-1|TRBJ2-4
CASSLQGDIQYF
>17|TRBV27|TRBJ2-3
CASSLVRTSGTTDTQYF
>13|TRBV4-3|TRBJ1-1
CASSGTVNTEAFF
>16|TRBV5-1|TRBJ2-5
CASSLGDRGYQETQYF
>12|TRBV7-9|TRBJ2-5
CASSLAGETQYF
>13|TRBV5-4|TRBJ2-3
CASSYYDYGTQYF
>11|TRBV19|TRBJ1-2
CASSAVYGYTF
>8|TRBV10-3|TRBJ2-7
CAISEQYF
>14|TRBV2|TRBJ2-7
CASRIAGMGNEQYF
>13|TRBV19|TRBJ1-2
CASSLNGGLGYTF
>15|TRBV9|TRBJ2-1
CASSVETGRTNEQFF
>15|TRBV7-9|TRBJ1-3
CASSTRTSSGNTIYF
>11|TRBV27|TRBJ2-7
CATARGYEQYF